The TCR beta chain under discussion was sequenced for a study of breast tumors, draining lymph nodes, adjacent tissues. Study findings and constraints: Compared with lymph nodes, tumors were less diverse; compared with nontumor tissue, more. That most tumor T cells come from lymph nodes remained unproven.

Axillary draining lymph nodes of breast cancer patients supplied the node samples. From the multiplex PCR reads, TCRdb called clonotypes with MiXCR, one entry per CDR3 protein. The table records fewer than 85,000 distinct CDR3 sequences, approximately 19% of them present only once. There are many counts of this clonotype. Antigen unknown. The receptor's source is a female donor with breast cancer. Some clones in this sample may be carry-over from other donors' samples. The sequenced sample was axillary lymph node tissue.

The CDR3 DNA reads as TGTGCCAGCAGCCCTGGCGGAGTTCAAGAGACCCAGTACTTC. Amino acids: CASSPGGVQETQYF. The gene calls are TRBV11-3 and TRBJ2-5; D gene unclear. Germline-derived CDR1 and CDR2 are SGHNT and YENEEA. This CDR3 spans 14 amino acids. V lost 5 bases and J 2 bases, leaving 12 bases between the germline ends.